This TCR beta chain comes out of a study of PD-1 blockade in classical Hodgkin lymphoma. This table comes from immunoSEQ multiplex PCR, and its TCRdb copy is limited to in-frame clones, with some not included. The table shows 28,000 or so clones, with over 55% occurring only once. Regarding the study as a whole: A significant rise in TCR diversity was seen by C4D1 for CD4+ cells but not for CD8+ cells.

J was trimmed by 2 bases and V by 1 base; bases with no gene match: 3. The CDR3 is 15 amino acids. The germline gives CDR1 LNHDA, CDR2 SQIVND (reference sequence). Time point described: cycle 4 day 1 (C4D1), after about 6 weeks of nivolumab. Relapse was seen in all patients after autologous stem cell transplantation, and brentuximab vedotin exposure was variable. Points on this clone: Its antigen remains unknown.

The TCR sequence derives from a human donor with classical Hodgkin lymphoma. Sequenced here: peripheral blood mononuclear cells (PBMCs), sampled before the fourth cycle of nivolumab. The chain carries TRBV19 and TRBJ1-2, with TRBD1 identical over 8 bases. CDR3 loop: CASSIVHRGNYGYTF. For the CDR3, the DNA is TGTGCCAGTAGTATAGTCCACAGGGGGAACTATGGCTACACCTTC. Full variable domain (outside the CDR3, taken from reference TRBV19 and TRBJ1-2): DGGITQSPKYLFRKEGQNVTLSCEQNLNHDAMYWYRQDPGQGLRLIYYSQIVNDFQKGDIAEGYSVSREKKESFPLTVTSAQKNPTAFYLCASSIVHRGNYGYTFGSGTRLTVV.